This entry lists 22 T cell receptor beta chains sequenced from one sample in a study of T-cell reconstitution after alpha-beta-depleted transplantation in children. Preparing the TCRbeta library involved the use of unique molecular identifiers. TCRdb re-analysed the PCR reads in MiXCR, keeping a single row per CDR3 protein. This repertoire shows fewer than 750,000 distinct CDR3 sequences, about 21% found once; its top ten account for about 14%. The specimen was PBMCs, mostly from graft donor cells, collected 360 days after TCRalphabeta/CD19-depleted stem cell transplant. Receptor source: a boy under three years old who had a stem cell transplant for acute myeloid leukemia, so the T cells may come from the graft donor.

The J gene is TRBJ1-5, the V gene TRBV29-1, with D unresolved. V was trimmed by 5 bases and J by 0 bases, leaving 8 bases between them. The CDR3 totals 13 residues. The germline gives CDR1 SQVTM, CDR2 ANQGSEA. The CDR3 loop reads CSVRVDSNQPQHF. The CDR3 region has the DNA TGCAGCGTTAGGGTCGATAGCAATCAGCCCCAGCATTTT.

The rearrangement joins TRBV20-1 to TRBJ2-1; 13 bases fit TRBD2. V lost 6 bases, J lost 7 bases, and 18 bases stayed unmatched. The CDR3 totals 18 residues. Germline CDR1 and CDR2: DFQATT and SNEGSKA (reference sequence). The DNA of the CDR3 is TGCAGTGCAACCAGACTAGCGGGGGGACCCCCCAATCTAAATGAGCAGTTCTTC. It is translated as CSATRLAGGPPNLNEQFF.

The table lists this clonotype with a few counts. The chain uses TRBV20-1 and TRBJ2-7; 11 bases are shared with TRBD2. This CDR3 is built from 14 residues. V shed 2 bases and J 2 bases; nucleotides not matched to a gene: 2. CDR1 and CDR2 from the germline V gene are DFQATT and SNEGSKA (reference sequence). The DNA of the CDR3 is TGCAGTGCTAGACGACTAGCGGGGACCTACGAGCAGTACTTC. Protein: CSARRLAGTYEQYF.

This clonotype was recorded many times. This chain links TRBV12-3 or TRBV12-4 with TRBJ2-7, with unresolved D. Trimming took off 2 bases at V and 2 bases at J, with 13 bases between the two ends. This CDR3 has 15 residues. CDR3 bases: TGTGCCAGCAGTTTAAGACCCAACCCAACCTACGAGCAGTACTTC. This codes for CASSLRPNPTYEQYF.

The V gene is TRBV24-1, the J gene TRBJ2-1; possibly TRBD1 for D (5 bases). Deletions cut 3 bases from V and 14 bases from J, with 13 bases between. The CDR3 length is 12 residues. Germline V lookup: CDR1 KGHDR, CDR2 SFDVKD. CDR3 residues: CATSDQGAQKFF. In DNA form, the CDR3 reads TGTGCCACCAGTGATCAGGGTGCCCAAAAGTTCTTC.

This clonotype has at least ten counts. The V and J genes are TRBV6-1 and TRBJ2-1, with D maybe TRBD2 (5 bases). The CDR3 extends over 13 amino acids. Germline-derived CDR1 and CDR2 are MNHNS and SASEGT. CDR3 coding DNA: TGTGCTCTAGCCCCGAGCTCCTACAATGAGCAGTTCTTC. Translation: CALAPSSYNEQFF.

The table lists this clonotype with many counts. The genes are TRBV20-1 and TRBJ2-3; D remains ambiguous. This CDR3 is 19 amino acids long. The V gene's germline CDR1 is DFQATT and CDR2 SNEGSKA (reference sequence). With 5 bases removed from V and 2 bases from J, the gap between germline ends came to 29 bases. The CDR3, as DNA: TGCAGTGCTCACGACATTGTTCTTGGGGTCCAACGTTCCACAGATACGCAGTATTTT. It is translated as CSAHDIVLGVQRSTDTQYF.

The chain links TRBV20-1 to TRBJ2-3, with TRBD2 identical over 7 bases. This CDR3 spans 15 amino acids. J lost 4 bases, V lost 0 bases, and 7 bases had no gene match. Germline loops: CDR1 DFQATT, CDR2 SNEGSKA (reference sequence). The CDR3 region is CSARDGREGSDTQYF. The CDR3 DNA reads as TGCAGTGCTAGAGATGGGAGGGAGGGGTCAGATACGCAGTATTTT.

This sequence joins TRBV12-3 or TRBV12-4 and TRBJ1-3; no reliable D call. The CDR3 is made up of 15 amino acids. V lost 2 bases, J lost 0 bases, and 8 bases lay in between. The CDR3 here is CASSLRRTSGNTIYF. CDR3 DNA: TGTGCCAGCAGTTTACGCAGGACCTCTGGAAACACCATATATTTT.

This clonotype was seen many times. The rearrangement uses TRBV20-1 and TRBJ2-7; no firm D call. Trimming cost V 6 bases and J 0 bases, with 27 bases left between them. Germline V gene sequence: CDR1 DFQATT, CDR2 SNEGSKA (reference sequence). The CDR3 consists of 18 residues. The CDR3 nucleotides are TGCAGTGCACAACTGCTGAGGCTCCATTCCTCTAGCTCCTACGAGCAGTACTTC. This translates into CSAQLLRLHSSSSYEQYF.

The genes are TRBV6-6 and TRBJ2-4; D is uncertain. Germline V gene sequence: CDR1 MNHNY, CDR2 SVGAGI (reference sequence). The CDR3 has 12 amino acids. Trimming stripped 0 bases from V and 8 bases from J, with 5 bases between. CDR3 loop: CASSYSQDIQYF. The DNA for the CDR3 is TGTGCCAGCAGTTACTCACAAGACATTCAGTACTTC.

This sequence joins TRBV4-1 and TRBJ1-1; TRBD1 agrees at 12 bases. V was pared by 0 bases and J by 6 bases, with 17 bases of the junction left unmatched. CDR1 MGHRA and CDR2 YSYEKL come from the germline V gene. This CDR3 has 20 amino acids. The CDR3 nucleotides read TGCGCCAGCAGCCAAGAGGAAGTGTTTGGGACAGGGGGCTTGAGAGCTGAAGCTTTCTTT. It specifies CASSQEEVFGTGGLRAEAFF.

This clonotype was detected many times. The chain links TRBV20-1 to TRBJ1-6; D gene unclear. Deletions cut 4 bases from V and 7 bases from J, with 14 bases between. Germline V gene lookup returns CDR1 DFQATT and CDR2 SNEGSKA (reference sequence). The CDR3 consists of 14 residues. CDR3: CSATEVQLNSPLHF. CDR3 nucleotide sequence: TGCAGTGCTACAGAGGTACAGCTAAATTCACCCCTCCACTTT.

This clonotype has only a few counts. The CDR3 spells CSARPLKGFYGYTF. DNA for the CDR3: TGCAGTGCTAGACCCCTTAAAGGCTTCTATGGCTACACCTTC. The chain is built from TRBV20-1 and TRBJ1-2; D call uncertain. Trimming left V 2 bases short and J 4 bases short, with 14 bases between. The CDR3 loop spans 14 amino acids. Germline CDR1 reads DFQATT; CDR2 reads SNEGSKA (reference sequence).

This clonotype was picked up a small number of times. The V gene is TRBV11-3, the J gene TRBJ2-3, with TRBD2 matching over 12 bases. Germline CDR1 reads SGHNT; CDR2 reads YENEEA. The CDR3 loop spans 18 amino acids. The V segment lost 1 base and the J segment 1 base; nucleotides outside the gene matches: 6. CDR3: CASSLGVLAGGGTDTQYF. Here the CDR3 DNA reads TGTGCCAGCAGCTTAGGGGTACTAGCGGGGGGCGGCACAGATACGCAGTATTTT. The full variable domain, rest sourced from reference TRBV11-3 and TRBJ2-3, is EAGVVQSPRYKIIEKKQPVAFWCNPISGHNTLYWYLQNLGQGPELLIRYENEEAVDDSQLPKDRFSAERLKGVDSTLKIQPAELGDSAVYLCASSLGVLAGGGTDTQYFGPGTRLTVL.

The V and J genes are TRBV3-1 and TRBJ1-1; no definite D call. V lost 1 base and J lost 5, with 11 bases in between. Germline assignment: CDR1 LGHDT and CDR2 YNNKEL (reference sequence). The CDR3 sequence is 14 residues long. CDR3 protein: CASSQGRQTTEAFF. The CDR3 region has the DNA TGTGCCAGCAGCCAAGGAAGGCAGACAACTGAAGCTTTCTTT. Using reference TRBV3-1 and TRBJ1-1 for the parts outside the CDR3, the full variable domain is DTAVSQTPKYLVTQMGNDKSIKCEQNLGHDTMYWYKQDSKKFLKIMFSYNNKELIINETVPNRFSPKSPDKAHLNLHINSLELGDSAVYFCASSQGRQTTEAFFGQGTRLTVV.

This clonotype was detected only a few times. V gene TRBV15 combines with J gene TRBJ2-3, with D unresolved. Trimming removed 0 bases from V and 2 bases from J, with 6 bases in between. Germline CDR1 is LNHNV and CDR2 is YYDKDF (reference sequence). The CDR3 is made up of 14 amino acids. CDR3 nucleotide sequence: TGTGCCACCAGCAGAGAACCCCTCACAGATACGCAGTATTTT. The encoded protein is CATSREPLTDTQYF. Complete variable domain (other parts from reference TRBV15 and TRBJ2-3): DAMVIQNPRYQVTQFGKPVTLSCSQTLNHNVMYWYQQKSSQAPKLLFHYYDKDFNNEADTPDNFQSRRPNTSFCFLDIRSPGLGDTAMYLCATSREPLTDTQYFGPGTRLTVL.

This sequence joins TRBV20-1 and TRBJ1-1; 9 bases line up with TRBD1. The germline CDR1 and CDR2 sequences are DFQATT and SNEGSKA (reference sequence). This CDR3 is built from 14 residues. With V trimmed by 3 bases and J by 2 bases, 4 bases remained unmatched. CDR3 coding DNA: TGCAGTGCTAGGGACAGGGGCCTAAACACTGAAGCTTTCTTT. It translates to CSARDRGLNTEAFF.

The genes are TRBV6-5 and TRBJ2-3; 8 positions match TRBD2. There are 18 residues in the CDR3. V lost 0 bases and J lost 6; bases outside the gene matches: 14. Germline CDR1 reads MNHEY; CDR2 reads SVGAGI. CDR3 protein: CASSYSRQGTRRTDTQYF. In DNA, the CDR3 is TGTGCCAGCAGTTACTCGCGGCAGGGGACTAGAAGGACGGATACGCAGTATTTT.

This chain uses TRBV5-1 with TRBJ2-5; 7 bases map to TRBD1. CDR3 length equals 11 residues. Germline loops: CDR1 SGHRS, CDR2 YFSETQ. The V segment lost 5 bases and the J segment 13 bases; nucleotides outside the gene matches: 8. Here the CDR3 reads CASRDTGERYF. CDR3 sequence (DNA): TGCGCCAGCAGGGATACAGGGGAGCGGTACTTC.

Many counts were recorded for this clonotype. The chain recombines TRBV5-1 with TRBJ2-1, with TRBD1 matching over 7 bases. Germline CDR1 and CDR2: SGHRS and YFSETQ. The V and J ends lost 2 bases and 6 bases, in that order; junction bases with no gene match: 2. The CDR3 spans 13 residues. The CDR3 coding sequence is TGCGCCAGCAGCTTCCGACAGGGCAATGAGCAGTTCTTC. Translated: CASSFRQGNEQFF.

This clonotype was seen more than once but under ten times. The chain employs TRBV20-1 and TRBJ1-6, with D unclear. This CDR3 has 13 amino acids. The germline gives CDR1 DFQATT, CDR2 SNEGSKA (reference sequence). Deletions cut 3 bases from V and 6 bases from J, with 9 bases between. The CDR3 DNA is TGCAGTGCTAGTCAACCTGGTAATTCACCCCTCCACTTT. Its protein is CSASQPGNSPLHF.